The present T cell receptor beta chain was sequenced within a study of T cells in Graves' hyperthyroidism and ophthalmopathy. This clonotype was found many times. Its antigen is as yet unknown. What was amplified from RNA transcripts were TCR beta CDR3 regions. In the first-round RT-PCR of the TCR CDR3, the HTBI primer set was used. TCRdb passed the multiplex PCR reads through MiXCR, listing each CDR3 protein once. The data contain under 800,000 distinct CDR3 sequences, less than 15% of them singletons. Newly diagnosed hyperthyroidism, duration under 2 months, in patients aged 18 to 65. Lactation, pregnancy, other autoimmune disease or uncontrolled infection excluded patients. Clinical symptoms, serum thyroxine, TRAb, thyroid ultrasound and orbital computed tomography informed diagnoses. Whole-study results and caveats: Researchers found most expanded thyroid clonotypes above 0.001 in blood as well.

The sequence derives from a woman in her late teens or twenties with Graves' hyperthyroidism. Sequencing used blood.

Here the CDR3 DNA reads TGTGCCAGCAGTCGCGGACTGCGCGCGAACAATGAGCAGTTCTTC. Its protein is CASSRGLRANNEQFF. J is TRBJ2-1 and V is TRBV28; weak D call: TRBD2 (5 bases). The germline V and J ends were trimmed by 5 bases and 5 bases, with 16 bases remaining between them. CDR1 is MDHEN and CDR2 is SYDVKM in the germline V gene. The CDR3 runs to 15 residues.